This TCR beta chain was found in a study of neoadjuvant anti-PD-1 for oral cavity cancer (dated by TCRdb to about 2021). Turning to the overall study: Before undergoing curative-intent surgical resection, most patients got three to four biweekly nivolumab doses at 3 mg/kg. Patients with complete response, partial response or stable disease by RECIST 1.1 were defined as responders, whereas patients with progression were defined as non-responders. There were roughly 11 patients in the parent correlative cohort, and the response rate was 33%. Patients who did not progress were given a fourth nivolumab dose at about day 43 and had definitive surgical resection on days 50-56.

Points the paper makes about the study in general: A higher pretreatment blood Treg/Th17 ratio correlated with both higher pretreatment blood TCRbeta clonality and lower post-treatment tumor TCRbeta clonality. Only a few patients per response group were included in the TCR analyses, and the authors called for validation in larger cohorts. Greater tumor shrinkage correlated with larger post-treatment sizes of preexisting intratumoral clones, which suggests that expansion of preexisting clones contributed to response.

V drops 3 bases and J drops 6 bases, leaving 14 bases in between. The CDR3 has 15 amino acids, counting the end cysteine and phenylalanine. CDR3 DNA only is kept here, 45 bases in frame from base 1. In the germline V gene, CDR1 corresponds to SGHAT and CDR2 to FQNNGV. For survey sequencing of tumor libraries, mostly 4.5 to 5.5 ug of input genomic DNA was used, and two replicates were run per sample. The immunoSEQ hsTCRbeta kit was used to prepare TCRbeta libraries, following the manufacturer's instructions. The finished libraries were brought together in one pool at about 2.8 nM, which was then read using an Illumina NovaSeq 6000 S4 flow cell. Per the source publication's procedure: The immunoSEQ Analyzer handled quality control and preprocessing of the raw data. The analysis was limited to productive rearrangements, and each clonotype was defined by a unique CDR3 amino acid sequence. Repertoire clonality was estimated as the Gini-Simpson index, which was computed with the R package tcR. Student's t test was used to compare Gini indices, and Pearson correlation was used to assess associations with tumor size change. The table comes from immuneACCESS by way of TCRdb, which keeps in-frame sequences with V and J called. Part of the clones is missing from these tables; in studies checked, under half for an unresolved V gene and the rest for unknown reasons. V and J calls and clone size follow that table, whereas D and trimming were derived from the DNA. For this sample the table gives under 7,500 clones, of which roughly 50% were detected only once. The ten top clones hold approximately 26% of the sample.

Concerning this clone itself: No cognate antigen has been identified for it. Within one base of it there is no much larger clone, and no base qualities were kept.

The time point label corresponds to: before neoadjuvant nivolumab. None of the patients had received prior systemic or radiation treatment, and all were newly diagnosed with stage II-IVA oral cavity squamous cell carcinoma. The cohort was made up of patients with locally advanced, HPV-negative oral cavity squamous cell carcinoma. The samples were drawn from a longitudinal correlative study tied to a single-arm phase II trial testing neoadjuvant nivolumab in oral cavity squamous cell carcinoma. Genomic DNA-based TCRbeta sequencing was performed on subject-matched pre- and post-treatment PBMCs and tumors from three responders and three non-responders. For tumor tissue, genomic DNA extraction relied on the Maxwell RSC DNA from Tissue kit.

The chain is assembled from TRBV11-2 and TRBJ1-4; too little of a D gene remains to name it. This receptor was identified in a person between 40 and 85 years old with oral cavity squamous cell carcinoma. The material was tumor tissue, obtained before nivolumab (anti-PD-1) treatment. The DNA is TGTGCCAGCAGCTTTTCAGAAGGGCGGGATGAAAAACTGTTTTTT. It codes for CASSFSEGRDEKLFF. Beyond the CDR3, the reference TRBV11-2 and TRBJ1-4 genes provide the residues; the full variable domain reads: EAGVAQSPRYKIIEKRQSVAFWCNPISGHATLYWYQQILGQGPKLLIQFQNNGVVDDSQLPKDRFSAERLKGVDSTLKIQPAKLEDSAVYLCASSFSEGRDEKLFFGSGTQLSVL.